The clone carrying this TCR beta chain has a count of ten or more. This specimen comes from a study of CD8+CD57+ T cells in acquired aplastic anemia. V was pared by 6 bases and J by 5 bases, with 13 bases between. The CDR3 covers 14 residues. Germline CDR1 and CDR2: SEHNR and FQNEAQ (reference sequence). It was patients with CD8+CD57+ cell expansion by flow cytometry who were chosen for sequencing. For CDR3 and TCR beta VDJ profiling, genomic DNA was the template used. MiXCR, run by TCRdb on the reads, gives a single entry per CDR3 protein. This table has approximately 200,000 distinct CDR3 sequences, roughly 53% appearing once.

The clonotype comes from a human donor with aplastic anemia. The sample consisted of sorted CD4+, CD8+, or CD8+CD57+ T cells (not recorded which) from PBMCs. The genes are TRBV7-9 and TRBJ2-2; D unclear. The CDR3 loop is CASRALVGTGELFF. Written as DNA, the CDR3 is TGTGCCAGCAGAGCCTTGGTGGGGACCGGGGAGCTGTTTTTT.